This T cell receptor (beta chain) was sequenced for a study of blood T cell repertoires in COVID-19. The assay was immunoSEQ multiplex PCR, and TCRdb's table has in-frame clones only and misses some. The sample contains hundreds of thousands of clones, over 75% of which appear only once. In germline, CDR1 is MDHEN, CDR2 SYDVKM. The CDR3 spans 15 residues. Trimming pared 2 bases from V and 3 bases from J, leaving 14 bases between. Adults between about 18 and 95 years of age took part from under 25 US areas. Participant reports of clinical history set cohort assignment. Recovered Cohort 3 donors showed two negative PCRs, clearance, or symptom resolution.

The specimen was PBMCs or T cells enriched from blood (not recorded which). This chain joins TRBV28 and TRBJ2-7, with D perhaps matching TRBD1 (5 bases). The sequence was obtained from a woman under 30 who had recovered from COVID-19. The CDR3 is CASSLPGQGYYEQYF. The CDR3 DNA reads TGTGCCAGCAGTTTACCCGGGCAGGGATACTACGAGCAGTACTTC.